The T cell receptor beta chain under discussion was sequenced for a study of cytomegalovirus exposure and HLA in healthy donors (dated by TCRdb to the late 2010s). Regarding the study in general: In an earlier analysis of 450 to 750 of the donors, approximately 300 Gb of sequence data and about 110 million unique TCR beta sequences from 180 million or so T cells were reported. An early release that covered 500 to 800 HLA-typed donors contained approximately 320 gigabases of sequencing data and tens of millions of unique TCR sequences. Of the 300 to 500 genotyped donors, 65% to 90% were placed in the genetic ancestry cluster associated with self-reported Caucasian donors. The study aimed to test whether signatures of past pathogen exposure could be identified by cataloging public T cell receptors. The study profiled the T cell repertoires of some 610 subjects by immunosequencing and related them to cytomegalovirus serostatus. A separate validation cohort of roughly 130 different subjects was used in addition to the approximately 640-subject first cohort. To predict cytomegalovirus infection status, the study brought together high-throughput TCR immunosequencing, statistical association of individual TCRs with disease status, and machine learning. A later analysis re-analyzed previously published TCR beta repertoires from hundreds of donors and added high-resolution HLA genotyping to study TCR occurrence patterns. The later analysis used no new phenotypic data to find candidate immune exposures, relying instead on TCR beta sequences and their occurrence across donors. In an earlier analysis of over 550 of the donors, high-throughput TCR beta sequencing was used to judge whether each TCR beta V gene segment behaved as functional or pseudogenic. Alongside the repertoire data, information on donor age, sex, ethnicity and CMV serostatus was compiled. In a later genetic analysis, genome-wide SNP genotypes for about three fifths of the roughly 670 donors were used, and that subset was treated as a discovery cohort. Every repertoire in the discovery cohort had been generated on one and the same sequencing platform. Class I and class II HLA loci were covered by the typing at four-digit resolution. The number of typed donors differed by locus: about 629-630 for A, B, C, DRB1 and DQB1; approximately 530 for DQA1; approximately 600 for DPA1; and around 470 for DPB1. Five DR-DQ haplotypes were treated as single units for association and clustering because of strong linkage in the cohort. Among about 360 genotyped donors of the cohort, an average of about 240,000 unique TCR beta nucleotide sequences were sequenced per donor, roughly 20% of them non-productive. On the study overall, not on this receptor specifically: Compared with the approximately 670-donor mean, donors in an Asian-associated ancestry cluster had fewer N-insertions in productive TCRs, according to a later genetic analysis. A later analysis found that TCR association rates varied across HLA loci, with DRB1 alleles showing the most associated TCRs and HLA-C alleles the fewest. A total of fewer than 200 TCR beta chains were listed by the study as associated with cytomegalovirus. The presence/absence analyses assumed that sequencing depth was roughly uniform across donors, and that assumption may not be true. Immune exposure information for the cohort was limited to CMV serostatus. The cohort was sequenced for TCR beta chains only, and without alpha or paired-chain data the features that could be detected were limited. Most CMV-associated TCR beta chains appeared to be HLA-restricted in a later analysis, and the HLA associations seemed to be driven largely by CMV exposure. A further reported finding was that TCR beta sequences accurately predicted the HLA-A and HLA-B alleles for most subjects in the first cohort. When HLA alleles, especially DR and DQ, strongly co-occurred, TCR associations were difficult to assign to individual alleles. An association between a missense DCLRE1C variant and V-gene and J-gene trimming of TCR beta chains was found in a later genetic analysis and replicated in an independent cohort. The authors suggested that the approach could potentially be extended to other disease states and immunological phenotypes. In vitro tests confirmed that three of the cytomegalovirus-associated TCR beta chains recognize cytomegalovirus antigens. A later analysis associated 16,951 TCR beta sequences with specific HLA alleles at a false discovery rate of 0.05. A cluster of highly shared sequence variants was judged likely to be a technical artifact of the sequencing pipeline. Broadly in line with IMGT annotations, most TCR beta V segments showed up in productive rearrangements about 87% or about 30% of the time in an earlier analysis of approximately 600 of the donors. Because some donors lacked HLA typing at each locus, the association tests relied only on the typed subset. Because the 87-base-pair reads could not distinguish some IMGT-functional V segments, including TRBV6-2 and TRBV6-3, those segments were excluded. The classifier was reported to diagnose cytomegalovirus status with high specificity and sensitivity in both the original cohort and the validation cohort. Linkage disequilibrium might explain the correlated functional status among segregating V segments, but an unknown experimental factor could not be ruled out. In a later analysis, several top co-occurrence clusters were reported to appear linked to parvovirus B19, influenza, CMV and Epstein-Barr virus. Compared with equally common non-associated chains, HLA-associated TCR beta chains in a later analysis were more clonally expanded and had lower generation probabilities. While some public TCRs were present in many individuals, most TCR sequences turned up only very rarely across donors. The earlier analysis of 587 of the donors excluded some 15 rarely observed V segments, including chromosome 9 orphons, because counts were too low.

Concerning this clone itself: Its antigen is currently not known. It has no much larger one-base neighbor in the sample; base qualities were not kept.

V is reduced by 5 bases and J by 4 bases, leaving a spacing of 11 bases between them. The CDR1 and CDR2 encoded by the germline V gene are SGHAT and FQNNGV. The CDR3 runs 13 amino acids, cysteine and phenylalanine included. Here the CDR3 DNA is all that survives: 39 bases in frame from base 1. Receptor libraries were prepared by the immunoSEQ multiplex PCR assay. For the multiplex PCR, a mixture combining 60 forward primers for TCR Vbeta segments and 13 reverse primers for TCR Jbeta segments was used. A multiplex PCR assay on genomic DNA amplified the CDR3 region of rearranged TCR beta genes. On the Illumina HiSeq System, the amplified TCR beta libraries were sequenced as 87-base-pair reads. Processing in the source paper ran as follows. In a later analysis, tens of millions of unique TCR beta chains were counted across the 500 to 850 repertoires, and about 9.9 million of these chains were shared by at least two donors. Raw reads were error-corrected and collapsed into unique sequences by a nearest-neighbor algorithm in which closely related sequences were merged to remove PCR and sequencing errors. Alignment of CDR3 sequences to IMGT reference sequences was used to assign V, D and J gene segments. For a sequence to be retained, a match of at least six nucleotides was required to both a V gene segment and a J gene segment. Rearrangements were called productive when the CDR3 lacked stop codons and stayed in frame with V and J; all others were non-productive. CDR3 was defined according to IMGT convention as the region running from the second conserved V-encoded cysteine to the conserved J-encoded phenylalanine. The earlier analysis of fewer than 700 of the donors excluded sequences that lacked an unambiguous match to a single V gene segment. An earlier analysis of approximately 590 of the donors called V segments functional above 56.7% productive rearrangements and segregating when the between-donor standard deviation exceeded 5%. A statistical classification framework was developed to diagnose cytomegalovirus status using the catalog of TCR beta chain sequences. In a later analysis, V and J genes were assigned by comparing TCR nucleotide sequences against IMGT/GENE-DB human TR gene sequences. The TCRdist pipeline was used in a later analysis to assign CDR3 sequences and most-parsimonious VDJ recombination scenarios. In a later analysis, every TCR beta chain was defined by the combination of its CDR3 amino acid sequence and its V-gene family, and reads without a unique V-gene family were dropped. To address suspected cross-contamination and a sequencing artifact, a later analysis removed around 590 highly shared, low-generation-probability nucleotide sequences. In a later analysis, a clonal expansion index for each public chain was calculated from normalized within-repertoire ranks of inferred template counts. In a later analysis, generation probabilities were computed using a VDJ recombination model fitted to out-of-frame rearrangements, and the results were checked against IGoR. A later analysis scored TCR-TCR, TCR-HLA and TCR-CMV co-occurrence with hypergeometric tests, applying a repertoire-size bias correction to TCR pairs. False discovery rates were estimated in a later analysis by permuting HLA or CMV assignments 20 times. In a later analysis, co-occurring TCRs were grouped using DBSCAN, with TCRdist sequence similarity added in when clustering inside HLA-allele-positive subsets. Co-occurrence clustering excluded repertoires with fewer than 30,000 or more than 120,000 public chains, plus five with anomalous nucleotide sharing. TCRdb stores this immuneACCESS table with in-frame sequences only. Part of the clones is absent; in the studies checked, under half of the shortfall reflects unresolved V genes, and no reason is known for the rest. The V and J calls and clone size were taken over from that table, and D and trimming were inferred from the DNA. The sample table lists under 250,000 clones, 70% to 80% of them with a count of one. Of the sample, roughly 3% falls within the top ten clones.

The cohort consisted of hundreds of healthy bone marrow donors. At the time of sampling, all cohort members were nominally healthy, though unrecorded immune exposures were likely present. The donor was CMV seronegative and was included in the group of several hundred seronegative cohort members. Each donor provided a peripheral blood sample, and peripheral blood mononuclear cells were used for TCR beta sequencing. Genomic DNA was extracted from the blood cell samples with the Qiagen DNeasy Blood Extraction Kit. This TCR derives from a woman aged 25-40 years in good health and CMV-seronegative. Sequencing was performed on PBMCs. The rearranged chain carries TRBV11-2 and TRBJ1-1; no D segment can be confidently identified. The DNA sequence is as follows: TGTGCCAGCAGCCCAAGGGAGTTCACTGAAGCTTTCTTT. The encoded protein is CASSPREFTEAFF.